The rows below give T cell receptor beta chains drawn from one sample of a study of blood T cell repertoires in COVID-19. Assay: immunoSEQ multiplex PCR; the TCRdb copy retains only in-frame clones and omits some. The table shows around 150,000 clones, with around three quarters occurring only once. Sequencing was carried out using peripheral blood. The receptors come from a man aged 45 to 65 with active or convalescent COVID-19. The CDR3 runs from the conserved cysteine through the conserved F or W. D genes are given only for firm matches. Some rows mark clone size as missing; the rest say once, few, many or name a class of expanded clone.

v_call,d_call,j_call,clone_size,cdr3_aa,cdr3_nt
TRBV3-1/TRBV3-2,TRBD2,TRBJ2-5,-,CASSLLAGEETQYF,TGTGCCAGCAGCCTACTAGCGGGAGAGGAGACCCAGTACTTC
TRBV2,-,TRBJ2-2,once,CASSWDTDTGELFF,TGTGCCAGCAGTTGGGACACCGACACCGGGGAGCTGTTTTTT
TRBV29-1,-,TRBJ2-2,-,CSVVQTNTGELFF,TGCAGCGTGGTCCAGACTAACACCGGGGAGCTGTTTTTT
TRBV6-5,-,TRBJ1-1,-,CASSYTVMNTEAFF,TGTGCCAGCAGTTACACGGTCATGAACACTGAAGCTTTCTTT
TRBV15,-,TRBJ2-5,few,CATSRDLDRPQETQYF,TGTGCCACCAGCAGAGATCTCGACAGGCCCCAAGAGACCCAGTACTTC
TRBV5-6,-,TRBJ1-2,-,CASSPIGQIYGYTF,TGTGCCAGCAGCCCTATTGGACAGATCTATGGCTACACCTTC
TRBV11-2,TRBD2,TRBJ2-2,-,CASSRGTSGRELFF,TGTGCCAGCAGCCGGGGGACTAGCGGGAGGGAGCTGTTTTTT
TRBV5-6,-,TRBJ1-5,-,CASTSKGQHSNQPQHF,TGTGCCAGCACCTCAAAAGGACAACATAGCAATCAGCCCCAGCATTTT
TRBV3-1/TRBV3-2,TRBD2,TRBJ2-1,once,CASSLDLRGLALNEQFF,TGTGCCAGCAGCTTAGACCTTAGAGGACTAGCGTTAAATGAGCAGTTCTTC
TRBV11-1,-,TRBJ1-1,-,CASSYRRDTEAFF,TGTGCCAGCAGCTATAGACGGGACACTGAAGCTTTCTTT
TRBV10-3,-,TRBJ2-5,-,CAISEADSQETQYF,TGTGCCATCAGTGAGGCGGACAGCCAAGAGACCCAGTACTTC
TRBV9,-,TRBJ2-1,few,CASSGTSGSYNEQFF,TGTGCCAGCAGCGGGACTTCCGGCTCCTACAATGAGCAGTTCTTC
TRBV6-5,-,TRBJ1-1,-,CASSYSNRNTEAFF,TGTGCCAGCAGTTACTCGAACAGGAACACTGAAGCTTTCTTT
TRBV27,-,TRBJ2-1,few,CASSLFSTRNNNEQFF,TGTGCCAGCAGTTTATTTTCTACTAGAAATAACAATGAGCAGTTCTTC
TRBV9,-,TRBJ2-1,-,CASSVVISSYNEQFF,TGTGCCAGCAGCGTAGTAATTAGCTCCTACAATGAGCAGTTCTTC
TRBV6-5,TRBD1,TRBJ1-1,-,CASSSYRGRGPTEAFF,TGTGCCAGCAGTTCCTACAGGGGGCGCGGCCCCACTGAAGCTTTCTTT
TRBV23-1,TRBD2,TRBJ2-3,once,CASSHRSGGRGADTQYF,TGCGCCAGCAGTCATCGGTCGGGCGGGAGGGGCGCAGATACGCAGTATTTT
TRBV7-9,TRBD2,TRBJ2-1,-,CASSSLAGVGEQFF,TGTGCCAGCAGTTCCCTAGCGGGAGTAGGTGAGCAGTTCTTC